This entry concerns a single TCR beta chain. The antigen is unknown. The junction shows a germline mismatch at one end, possibly a read error. Only in-frame clones appear in the TCRdb table, and some are missing; sequencing was by immunoSEQ multiplex PCR. The sample includes some 7,000 clones, roughly 79% seen only once; the top ten take roughly 14%. These data are taken from a study of tissue T cells after allogeneic stem cell transplantation. Study results and caveats: Few T cell clones were shared across patients, but motif clusters showed tissue-specific shared signatures.

Enrolled prospectively were adult allogeneic hematopoietic cell transplant recipients whose graft-versus-host disease was steroid-refractory. The material was skin, obtained at autopsy. The receptor's source is a male patient of 60 years or more with steroid-refractory graft-versus-host disease after an allogeneic stem cell transplant. The graft donor may be the source of some T cells.

CDR3 DNA: TGTGCTAGCAGCTTCGGACAGGGGGCCACAGATACGCAGTATTTT. Translating gives CASSFGQGATDTQYF. The J gene is TRBJ2-3, the V gene TRBV7-7; TRBD1 agrees at 11 bases. Germline lookup yields CDR1 SSHAT and CDR2 FNYEAQ (reference sequence). CDR3 size: 15 residues.